This TCR beta chain was sequenced for a study of vaccination and CD4 T cells after COVID-19 (dated 2022 in TCRdb). Study-wide context: SARS-CoV-2 positivity had been established in the convalescent patients by nasal swab PCR, and mild disease was recorded in roughly 9 of these patients and severe disease in one. The convalescent cohort comprised six males and four females, including two Hispanic individuals, seven Caucasians, two Asians and one multiracial person. Two doses of either the Pfizer-BioNTech BNT162b2 vaccine (n=8) or the Moderna mRNA-1273 vaccine (n=2) were administered to participants. Post-COVID blood samples were collected from convalescent patients a median of around 96 days after diagnosis, with a range of roughly 30 to 161 days. Post-vaccine blood samples were obtained a median of approximately 74 days after the second vaccine dose, with a range of 14 to 241 days. For stimulating the cultures, overlapping spike peptide pools were used, derived from SARS-CoV-2 as well as from the common cold coronaviruses HCoV-NL63, HCoV-OC43 and HCoV-229E. As controls, cultures received a CEFX viral epitope pool (the positive control), an HIV-1 Nef peptide pool (the negative control), or no peptide at all. In fewer than 12 COVID-19 convalescent patients and a few infection-naive healthy vaccine recipients, researchers compared the spike-specific CD4+ TCR repertoire from before mRNA vaccination with the repertoire from after.

This clonotype was recorded a few times. Its antigen is still unknown. No per-base quality is available; no much larger clone lies one base away. CDR1 SGHTA and CDR2 FQGNSA were looked up in the germline V gene. The CDR3 holds 14 amino acids from the cysteine to the phenylalanine. Only CDR3 DNA remains: 42 bases, in frame from the first base. The germline V and J ends show losses of 2 bases and 4 bases respectively, and no gene match explains 3 bases of the junction. This sample's treatment or condition label indicates: approximately 11-day PBMC culture with coronavirus spike peptide pools or control peptides (ViraFEST assay). The ViraFEST assay, used in the study, expanded antigen-specific T cells with peptide pools and then identified the expanded clonotypes through TCR sequencing. The convalescent patients' positive SARS-CoV-2 PCR tests fell between March and December 2020, which was before the Alpha, Beta and Delta variants emerged in the United States. PBMCs were cultured at a few million per well in IMDM supplemented with approximately 5.4% human AB serum and about 9.6 IU/ml IL-2, with around 10 ug/ml peptide pools added. On days 3 and 7, half of the culture medium was replaced with fresh IL-2-containing medium. After roughly 11 days of culture, CD4+ T cells were isolated by negative selection with the EasySep CD4+ T cell isolation kit. Ficoll-Paque Plus gradient centrifugation was used to isolate PBMCs from whole blood, and the isolated PBMCs were then either used fresh or cryopreserved at -140C. Triplicate wells were generally used for each culture condition.

Library generation was performed with PCR. DNA from cultured CD4+ T cells was subjected to TCR sequencing with the Oncomine TCR Beta short-read assay at the Johns Hopkins FTIC core. The QIAamp micro DNA kit was used to extract genomic DNA from the cultured CD4+ T cells. Oncomine TCR Beta libraries from cultured CD4+ T cells were pooled using unique dual indexes and sequenced on an Illumina iSeq 100. As for how the authors treated the data: Non-productive sequences were filtered out, and CDR3s that did not start with C, did not end with F or W, or were shorter than 7 amino acids were discarded. Antigen-specific clonotypes were identified with the MANAFEST web application by comparing peptide-stimulated wells with reference and other culture wells. An FDR below 0.05, an odds ratio above 5, and a productive frequency above 0.1% in at least two of three replicate wells were required for clones to be considered positive. A clonotype counted as cross-reactive if it showed significant expansion both in the SARS-CoV-2 spike wells and in at least one common cold coronavirus spike condition. CDR3 homology was assessed with Levenshtein distances (stringdist) and unrooted phylogenetic trees (ape) in R version 3.6.1. The public reads were quality trimmed at Q25 with fastp and then assembled into clones with MiXCR by TCRdb, keeping productive beta chains. Rows with a matching CDR3 protein are joined into one entry that keeps the most common DNA and genes. The V and J calls, along with clone size, are taken from TCRdb and not from the paper's own processing. For this sample there are 10,000 to 15,000 distinct CDR3 sequences; roughly 44% appear just once. The ten largest clones add up to about 23% of the sample.

The paper's findings and limits, for the study overall: In convalescent patients, a median around 83% of post-vaccine SARS-CoV-2-reactive clones were detected only after vaccination, and vaccine-specific priming was suggested by this finding. The study included relatively few convalescent patients and did not analyze early timepoints after natural infection. Although the median number of SARS-CoV-2-reactive clonotypes went up from around 20 after infection to 38 after vaccination, the increase was not significant. In convalescent patients, nearly all vaccine-specific clones (304 of 307) were found to be mono-reactive for SARS-CoV-2 spike rather than cross-reactive with common cold coronaviruses.

The V and J segments used are TRBV7-2 and TRBJ2-3; 7 of the junction bases match TRBD2. Sequencing used CD4+ T cells from blood, cultured in vitro. The TCR sequence derives from a human donor who had recovered from COVID-19. The CDR3 protein sequence reads: CASSLRREADTQYF. The DNA sequence reads TGTGCCAGCAGCTTACGTCGGGAGGCAGATACGCAGTATTTT.